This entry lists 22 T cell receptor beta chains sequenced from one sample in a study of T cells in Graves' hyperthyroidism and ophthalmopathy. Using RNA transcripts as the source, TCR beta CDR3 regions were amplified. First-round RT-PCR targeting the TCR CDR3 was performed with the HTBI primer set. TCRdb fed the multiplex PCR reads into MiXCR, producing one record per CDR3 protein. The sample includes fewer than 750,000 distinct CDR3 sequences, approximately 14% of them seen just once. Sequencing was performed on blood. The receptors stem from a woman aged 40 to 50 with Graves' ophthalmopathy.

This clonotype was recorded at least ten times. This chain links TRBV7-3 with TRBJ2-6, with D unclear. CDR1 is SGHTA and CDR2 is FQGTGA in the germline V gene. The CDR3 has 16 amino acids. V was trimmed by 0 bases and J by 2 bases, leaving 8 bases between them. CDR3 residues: CASSLTSVAGANVLTF. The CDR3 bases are TGTGCCAGCAGCTTAACCAGTGTTGCTGGGGCCAACGTCCTGACTTTC.

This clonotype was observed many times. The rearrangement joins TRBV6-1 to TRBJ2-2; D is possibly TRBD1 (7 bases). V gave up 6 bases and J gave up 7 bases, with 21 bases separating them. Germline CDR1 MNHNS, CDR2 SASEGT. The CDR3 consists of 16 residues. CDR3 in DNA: TGTGCCAGCAGCTGGGGTGGAGGGGGCAATGACGGGGAGCTGTTTTTT. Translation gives CASSWGGGGNDGELFF.

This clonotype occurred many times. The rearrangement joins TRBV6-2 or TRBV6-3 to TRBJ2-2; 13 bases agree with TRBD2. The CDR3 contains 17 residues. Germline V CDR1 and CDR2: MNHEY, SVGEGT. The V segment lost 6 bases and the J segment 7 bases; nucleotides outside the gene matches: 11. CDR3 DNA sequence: TGTGCCAGCAGATATGGACTAGCGGGAGTGGTAAGCGGGGAGCTGTTTTTT. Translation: CASRYGLAGVVSGELFF.

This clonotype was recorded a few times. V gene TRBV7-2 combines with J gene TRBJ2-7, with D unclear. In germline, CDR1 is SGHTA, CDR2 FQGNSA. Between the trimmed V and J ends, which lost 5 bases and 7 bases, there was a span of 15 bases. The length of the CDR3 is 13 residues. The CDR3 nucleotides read TGTGCCAGCAGCCCCATAGGAGCCTTGGAGCAGTACTTC. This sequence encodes CASSPIGALEQYF.

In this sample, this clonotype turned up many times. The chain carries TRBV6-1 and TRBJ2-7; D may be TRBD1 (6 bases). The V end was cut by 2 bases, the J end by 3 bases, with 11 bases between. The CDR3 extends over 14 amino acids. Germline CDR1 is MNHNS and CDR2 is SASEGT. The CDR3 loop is CASSERGKFYEQYF. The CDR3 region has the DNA TGTGCCAGCAGTGAAAGGGGGAAATTCTACGAGCAGTACTTC.

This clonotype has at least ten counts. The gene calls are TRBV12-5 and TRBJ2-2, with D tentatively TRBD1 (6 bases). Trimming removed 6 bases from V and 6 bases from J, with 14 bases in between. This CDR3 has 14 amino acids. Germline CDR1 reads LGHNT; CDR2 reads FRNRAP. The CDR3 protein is CASGPQGKPGELFF. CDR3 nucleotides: TGTGCTAGTGGCCCACAGGGAAAGCCCGGGGAGCTGTTTTTT.

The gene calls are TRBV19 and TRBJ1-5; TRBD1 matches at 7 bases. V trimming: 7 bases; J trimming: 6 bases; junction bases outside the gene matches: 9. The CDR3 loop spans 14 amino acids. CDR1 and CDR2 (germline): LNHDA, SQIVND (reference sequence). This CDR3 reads CASIDRDERQPQHF. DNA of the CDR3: TGTGCCAGTATTGACAGGGATGAGCGTCAGCCCCAGCATTTT.

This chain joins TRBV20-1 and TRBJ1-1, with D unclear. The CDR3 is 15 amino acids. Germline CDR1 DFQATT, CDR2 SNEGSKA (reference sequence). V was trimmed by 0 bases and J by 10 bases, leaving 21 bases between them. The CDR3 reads CSARENAGGWRGAFF. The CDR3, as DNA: TGCAGTGCTAGAGAGAACGCCGGCGGATGGCGCGGAGCTTTCTTT.

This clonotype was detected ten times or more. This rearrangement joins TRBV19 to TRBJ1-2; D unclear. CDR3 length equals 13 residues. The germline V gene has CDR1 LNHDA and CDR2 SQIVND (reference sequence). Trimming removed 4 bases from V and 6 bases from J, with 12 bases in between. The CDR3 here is CASSTGGMDGYTF. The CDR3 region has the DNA TGTGCCAGTAGTACCGGCGGAATGGATGGCTACACCTTC. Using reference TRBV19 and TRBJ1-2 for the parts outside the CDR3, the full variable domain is DGGITQSPKYLFRKEGQNVTLSCEQNLNHDAMYWYRQDPGQGLRLIYYSQIVNDFQKGDIAEGYSVSREKKESFPLTVTSAQKNPTAFYLCASSTGGMDGYTFGSGTRLTVV.

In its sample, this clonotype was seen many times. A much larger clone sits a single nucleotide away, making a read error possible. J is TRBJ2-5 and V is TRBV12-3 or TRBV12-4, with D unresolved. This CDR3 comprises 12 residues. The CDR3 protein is CAGSLLKETQYF. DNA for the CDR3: TGTGCCGGCAGTTTACTTAAAGAGACCCAGTACTTC.

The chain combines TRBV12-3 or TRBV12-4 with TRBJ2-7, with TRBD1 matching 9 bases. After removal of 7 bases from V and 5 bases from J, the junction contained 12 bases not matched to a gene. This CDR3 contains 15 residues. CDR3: CASTPPGTGFHEQYF. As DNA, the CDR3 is TGTGCCAGCACCCCGCCCGGGACAGGGTTCCACGAGCAGTACTTC.

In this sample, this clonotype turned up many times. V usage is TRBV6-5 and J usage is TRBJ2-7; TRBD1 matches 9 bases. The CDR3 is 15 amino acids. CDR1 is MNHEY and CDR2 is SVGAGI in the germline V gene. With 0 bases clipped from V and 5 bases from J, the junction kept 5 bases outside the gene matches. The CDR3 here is CASSYSGTGGHEQYF. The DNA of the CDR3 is TGTGCCAGCAGTTACTCGGGCACAGGGGGCCACGAGCAGTACTTC.

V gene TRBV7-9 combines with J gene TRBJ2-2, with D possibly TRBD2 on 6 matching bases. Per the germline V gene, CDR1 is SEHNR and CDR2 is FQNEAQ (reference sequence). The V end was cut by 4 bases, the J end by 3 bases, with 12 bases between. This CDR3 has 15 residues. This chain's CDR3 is CASSYRTGDTGELFF. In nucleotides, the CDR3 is TGTGCCAGCAGCTACCGGACGGGGGACACCGGGGAGCTGTTTTTT. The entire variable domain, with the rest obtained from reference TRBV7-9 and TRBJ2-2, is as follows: DTGVSQNPRHKITKRGQNVTFRCDPISEHNRLYWYRQTLGQGPEFLTYFQNEAQLEKSRLLSDRFSAERPKGSFSTLEIQRTEQGDSAMYLCASSYRTGDTGELFFGEGSRLTVL.

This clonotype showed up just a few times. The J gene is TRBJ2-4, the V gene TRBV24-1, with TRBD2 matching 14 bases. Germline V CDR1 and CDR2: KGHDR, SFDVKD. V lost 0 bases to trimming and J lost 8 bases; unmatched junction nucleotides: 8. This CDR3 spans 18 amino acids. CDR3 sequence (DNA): TGTGCCACCAGTGATTTGACCGGACTAGCGGGAGGTTGTGACATTCAGTACTTC. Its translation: CATSDLTGLAGGCDIQYF.

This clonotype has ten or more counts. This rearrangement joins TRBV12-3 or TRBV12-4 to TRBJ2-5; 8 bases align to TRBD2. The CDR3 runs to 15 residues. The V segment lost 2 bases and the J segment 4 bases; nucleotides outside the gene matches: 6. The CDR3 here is CASSLSGSSGETQYF. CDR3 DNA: TGTGCCAGCAGTTTAAGCGGGAGCAGTGGAGAGACCCAGTACTTC.

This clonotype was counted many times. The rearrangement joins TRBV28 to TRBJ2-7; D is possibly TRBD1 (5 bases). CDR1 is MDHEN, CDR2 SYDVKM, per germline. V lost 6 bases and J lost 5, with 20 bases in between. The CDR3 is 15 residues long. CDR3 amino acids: CASSQGARAGDEQYF. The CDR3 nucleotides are TGTGCCAGCAGCCAAGGGGCTCGGGCTGGTGACGAGCAGTACTTC.

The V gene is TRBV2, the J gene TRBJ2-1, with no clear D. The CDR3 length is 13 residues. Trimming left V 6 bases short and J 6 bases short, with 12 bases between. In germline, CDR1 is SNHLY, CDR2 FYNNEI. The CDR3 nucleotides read TGTGCCAGCAGCGTAGACCCCGGCAATGAGCAGTTCTTC. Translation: CASSVDPGNEQFF.

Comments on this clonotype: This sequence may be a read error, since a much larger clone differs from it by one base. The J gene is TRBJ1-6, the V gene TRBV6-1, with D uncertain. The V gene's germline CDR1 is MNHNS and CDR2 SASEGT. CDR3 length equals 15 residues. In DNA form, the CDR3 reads TGTGCCAGCAGTGAAATAATCGGAGGGAATTCACCCCTCTACTTT. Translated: CASSEIIGGNSPLYF.

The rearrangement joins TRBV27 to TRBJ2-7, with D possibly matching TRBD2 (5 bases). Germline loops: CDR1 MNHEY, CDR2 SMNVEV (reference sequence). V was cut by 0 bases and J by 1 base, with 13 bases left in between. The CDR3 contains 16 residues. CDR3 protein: CASSLSAAVLSYEQYF. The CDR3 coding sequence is TGTGCCAGCAGTTTATCCGCAGCGGTTCTATCCTACGAGCAGTACTTC.

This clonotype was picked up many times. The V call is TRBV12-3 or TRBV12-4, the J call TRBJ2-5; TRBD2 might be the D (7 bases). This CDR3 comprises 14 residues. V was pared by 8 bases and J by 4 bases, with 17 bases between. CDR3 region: CASRRGGGGETQYF. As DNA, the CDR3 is TGTGCCAGCCGTAGGGGGGGAGGAGGAGAGACCCAGTACTTC.

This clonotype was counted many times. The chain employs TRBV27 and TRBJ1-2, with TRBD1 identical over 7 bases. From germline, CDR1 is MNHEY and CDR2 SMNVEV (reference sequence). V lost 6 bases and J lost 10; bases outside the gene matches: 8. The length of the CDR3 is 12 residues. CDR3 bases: TGTGCCAGCAGCCCGAGGGGGCGCGACTACACCTTC. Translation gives CASSPRGRDYTF.

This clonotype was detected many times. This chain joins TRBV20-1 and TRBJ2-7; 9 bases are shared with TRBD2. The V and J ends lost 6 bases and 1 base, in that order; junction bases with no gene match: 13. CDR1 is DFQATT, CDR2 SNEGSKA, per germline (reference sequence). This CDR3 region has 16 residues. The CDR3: CSARGGSSGISYEQYF. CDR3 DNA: TGCAGTGCCCGGGGTGGATCTAGCGGGATTTCCTACGAGCAGTACTTC.